This T cell receptor (beta chain) is from a study of shared clonotypes between healthy human individuals. Study in general: Three plates each covered CD4 naive and memory; CD8 naive two, CD8 memory one.

Using immunoSEQ multiplex PCR, the repertoire was profiled, and TCRdb retains in-frame clones only, with some absent. Of about 1,900,000 clones listed, around 96% are singletons. Broader study findings: The authors sampled blood alone, and tissue repertoires likely differ. Larger estimated richness was generally recorded for naive subsets relative to memory subsets.

A remark on this clone: Antigen specificity is unknown.

Naive CD8 populations comprised CD45RO-negative cells positively selected for CCR7, excluding terminally differentiated effector memory CD45RA+ cells. All participating donors were Caucasian adults from Nashville, Tennessee. This receptor was taken from a man aged 18 to 30 in good health. The specimen sequenced was naive CD8+ T cells sorted from blood.

The CDR3 here is CASSFKGKDEQFF. The DNA for the CDR3 is TGTGCCAGCAGCTTCAAAGGGAAAGATGAGCAGTTCTTC. The chain combines TRBV5-4 with TRBJ2-1; the D is unclear. Trimming pared 2 bases from V and 8 bases from J, leaving 11 bases between. The CDR3 length is 13 residues. Germline-derived CDR1 and CDR2 are SGHNT and YYREEE (reference sequence).